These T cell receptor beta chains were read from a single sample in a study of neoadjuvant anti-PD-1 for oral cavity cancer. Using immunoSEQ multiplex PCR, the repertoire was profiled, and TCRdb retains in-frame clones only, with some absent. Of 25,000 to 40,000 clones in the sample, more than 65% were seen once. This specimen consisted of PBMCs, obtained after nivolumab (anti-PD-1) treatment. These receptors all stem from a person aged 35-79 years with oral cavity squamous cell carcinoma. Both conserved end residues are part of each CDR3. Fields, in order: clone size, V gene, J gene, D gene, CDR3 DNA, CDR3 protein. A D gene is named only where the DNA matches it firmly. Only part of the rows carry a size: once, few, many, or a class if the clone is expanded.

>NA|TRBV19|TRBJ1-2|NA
TGTGCCAGTAGTATGAGACAGGCGGCTAACTATGGCTACACCTTC
CASSMRQAANYGYTF
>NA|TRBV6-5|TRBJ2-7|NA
TGTGCCAGCAGTTACTCGACTAGCTCCTACGAGCAGTACTTC
CASSYSTSSYEQYF
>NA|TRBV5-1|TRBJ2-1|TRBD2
TGCGCCAGCAGCTTGGGGGGGGGATCCACCTACAATGAGCAGTTCTTC
CASSLGGGSTYNEQFF
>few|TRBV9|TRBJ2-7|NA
TGTGCCAGCAGCGTAGGCGAGCTTGAGGAGCAGTACTTC
CASSVGELEEQYF
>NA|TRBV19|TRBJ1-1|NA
TGTGCCAGTAGTACGTACAGGGTACGGGGGACTGAAGCTTTCTTT
CASSTYRVRGTEAFF
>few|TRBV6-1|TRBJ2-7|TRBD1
TGTGCCAGCAGTGGCTTTGATGAAGGACAGGTCGTTAACGAGCAGTACTTC
CASSGFDEGQVVNEQYF
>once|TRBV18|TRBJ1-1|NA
TGTGCCAGCTCACCACAGGGTTCCACTGAAGCTTTCTTT
CASSPQGSTEAFF
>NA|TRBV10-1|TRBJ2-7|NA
TGCGCCAGCTCAGGGTCCTCCTACGAGCAGTACTTC
CASSGSSYEQYF
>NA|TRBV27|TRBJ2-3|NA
TGTGCCAGCAGTTCTGAGGTTGGGGGCATAAGCACAGATACGCAGTATTTT
CASSSEVGGISTDTQYF
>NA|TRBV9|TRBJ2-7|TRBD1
TGTGCCAGCAGCGCCACAGGGGGCTCCTACGAGCAGTACTTC
CASSATGGSYEQYF
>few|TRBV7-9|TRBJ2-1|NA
TGTGCCAGCAGCTTAGTTGGGTCCCCCCTCGGGTTCTTC
CASSLVGSPLGFF
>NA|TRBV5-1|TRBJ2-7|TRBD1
TGCGCCAGCAGCTTTCGACAGGGACACGGCGAGCAGTACTTC
CASSFRQGHGEQYF
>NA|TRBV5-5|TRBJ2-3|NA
TGTGCCAGCAGCTTGACGGGGCGGACAGATACGCAGTATTTT
CASSLTGRTDTQYF
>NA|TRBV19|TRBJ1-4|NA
TGTGCCAGTAATGCGGGAGGGGTTGAAAAACTGTTTTTT
CASNAGGVEKLFF
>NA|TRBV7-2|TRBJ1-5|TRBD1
TGTGCCAGCAGCTTAGCGGGACAGGGAGAGTATAGCAATCAGCCCCAGCATTTT
CASSLAGQGEYSNQPQHF
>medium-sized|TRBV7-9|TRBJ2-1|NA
TGTGCCAGCAGCTTAAACCGGGGACCCTCCTACAATGAGCAGTTCTTC
CASSLNRGPSYNEQFF
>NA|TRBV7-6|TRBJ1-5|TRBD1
TGTGCCAGCAGCTTAGCGGGACAGGGGGCTCAGCCCCAGCATTTT
CASSLAGQGAQPQHF
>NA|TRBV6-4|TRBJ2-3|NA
TGTGCCAGCAGCCCTGGGGGGCAAACTAGCACAGATACGCAGTATTTT
CASSPGGQTSTDTQYF
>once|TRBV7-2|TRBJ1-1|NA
TGTGCCAGCAGCTTAGCGGTTGGCAGTGCAGTCTTGAACACTGAAGCTTTCTTT
CASSLAVGSAVLNTEAFF
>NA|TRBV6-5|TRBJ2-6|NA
TGTGCCAGCCGGGACACCAACTCTGGGGCCAACGTCCTGACTTTC
CASRDTNSGANVLTF
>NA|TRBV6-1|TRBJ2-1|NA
TGTGCCAGCCTCCCTCCGGGGTTAAAAGGTCATGAGCAGTTCTTC
CASLPPGLKGHEQFF
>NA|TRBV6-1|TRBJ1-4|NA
TGTGCCAGCAGTGGTTACCCTACAGAGTTT
CASSGYPTEF
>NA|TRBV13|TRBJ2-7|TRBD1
TGTGCCAGCAGCTCGGGAGGGACAGGGGACGAGCAGTACTTC
CASSSGGTGDEQYF
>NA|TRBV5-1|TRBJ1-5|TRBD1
TGCGCCAGCAGTTTGGGACAGGATAGCAATCAGCCCCAGCATTTT
CASSLGQDSNQPQHF
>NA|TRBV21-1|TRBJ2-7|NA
TGTGCCAGACTCGGGACAGAGTCCTACGAGCAGTACTTC
CARLGTESYEQYF
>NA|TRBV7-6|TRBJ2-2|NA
TGTGCCAGCAGCTTGGTTTCAGGGGACACCGGGGAGCTGTTTTTT
CASSLVSGDTGELFF
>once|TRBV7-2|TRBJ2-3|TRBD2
TGTGCCAGCAGCCCCGGACTAGCGGGGAATCGAGATACGCAGTATTTT
CASSPGLAGNRDTQYF
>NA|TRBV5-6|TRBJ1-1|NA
TGTGCCAGCAGCTTGTACACAGGGAGCAGAAACACTGAAGCTTTCTTT
CASSLYTGSRNTEAFF
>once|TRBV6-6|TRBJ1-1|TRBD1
TGTGCCAGCAGCCTCCCAGGGGGCACTGAAGCTTTCTTT
CASSLPGGTEAFF
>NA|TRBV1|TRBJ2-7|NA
TGCACCAGCAGCCAGCAAGGGGACGGAACCTACGAGCAGTACTTC
CTSSQQGDGTYEQYF
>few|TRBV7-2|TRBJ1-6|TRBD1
TGTGCCAGCAGGTTGACAGGGGTTAGTGAATATTCACCCCTCCACTTT
CASRLTGVSEYSPLHF
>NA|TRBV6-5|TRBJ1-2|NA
TGTGCCAGCAGCCATGCTAGGGATGGCTACACCTTC
CASSHARDGYTF
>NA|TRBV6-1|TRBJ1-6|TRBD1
TGTGCCAGCAGTGAGGGGACAGGGGATAATTCACCCCTCCACTTT
CASSEGTGDNSPLHF
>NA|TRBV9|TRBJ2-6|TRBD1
TGTGCCAGCAGCTACCAGACAGGGGAAGTCTCTGGGGCCAACGTCCTGACTTTC
CASSYQTGEVSGANVLTF
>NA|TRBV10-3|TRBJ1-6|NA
TGTGCCATCAGTGACCCGACAGTGATTAATTCACCCCTCCACTTT
CAISDPTVINSPLHF
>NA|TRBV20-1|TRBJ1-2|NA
TGCAGTGCTAGAGAGCAATATGGCTACACCTTC
CSAREQYGYTF
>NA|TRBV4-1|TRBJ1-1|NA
TGCGCCAGCAGCCAAGATGGATGGAGGTTCGCTGAAGCTTTCTTT
CASSQDGWRFAEAFF
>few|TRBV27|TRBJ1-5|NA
TGTGCCAGCAGTTTCCAAATACCCCTAAGCAATCAGCCCCAGCATTTT
CASSFQIPLSNQPQHF
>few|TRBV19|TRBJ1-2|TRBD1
TGTGCCAGCCGACAGGGCCCTTCCAACTATGGCTACACCTTC
CASRQGPSNYGYTF
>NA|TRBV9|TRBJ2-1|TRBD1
TGTGCCAGCAGCGCCAACCCCGGGACAGGGGGCTCCTACAATGAGCAGTTCTTC
CASSANPGTGGSYNEQFF
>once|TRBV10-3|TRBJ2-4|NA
TGTGCCACGGAGGGGTTAGAAAACATTCAGTACTTC
CATEGLENIQYF
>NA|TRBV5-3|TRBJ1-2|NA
TGTGCCAGAAGCCCCTATGGCTACACCTTC
CARSPYGYTF
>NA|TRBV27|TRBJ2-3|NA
TGTGCCAGCAGAATCGCCCCTAGCACAGATACGCAGTATTTT
CASRIAPSTDTQYF
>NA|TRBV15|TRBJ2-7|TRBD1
TGTGCCACCAGCAGCCAGACAGGGGGAACCTACGAGCAGTACTTC
CATSSQTGGTYEQYF
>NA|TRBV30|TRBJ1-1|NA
TGTGCCTGGAGGGGAGTGTTGAACACTGAAGCTTTCTTT
CAWRGVLNTEAFF
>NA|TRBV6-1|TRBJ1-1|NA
TGTGCCAGCAGTTTCGAGGTCCCTCCGAACACTGAAGCTTTCTTT
CASSFEVPPNTEAFF
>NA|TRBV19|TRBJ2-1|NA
TGTGCCAGTAGTACCAACCCCTCCAATGAGCAGTTCTTC
CASSTNPSNEQFF
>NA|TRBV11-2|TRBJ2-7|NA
TGTGCCAGCAGCACCCGGGACGTTCACGAGCAGTACTTC
CASSTRDVHEQYF
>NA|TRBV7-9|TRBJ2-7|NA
TGTGCCAGCAGCTTAGACAAGGGAGACGAGCAGTACTTC
CASSLDKGDEQYF
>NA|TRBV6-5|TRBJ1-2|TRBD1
TGTGCCAGCAGGTTGACAGGGTCCGGCGGCTACACCTTC
CASRLTGSGGYTF
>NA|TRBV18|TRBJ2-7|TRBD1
TGTGCCAGCTCCCAACAGGGGGTAGGCGAGCAGTACTTC
CASSQQGVGEQYF
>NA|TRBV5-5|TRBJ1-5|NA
TGTGCCAGCAGCTTGGCCGGGGCAGTGATTAATCAGCCCCAGCATTTT
CASSLAGAVINQPQHF